This T cell receptor (beta chain) was captured in a study of T cells in Graves' hyperthyroidism and ophthalmopathy (dated by TCRdb to about 2019). With respect to the entire study: Peripheral blood was collected at initial diagnosis, before any treatment. Once sampling was done, hyperthyroidism patients were given methimazole at a starting dose of 30 mg daily, whereas ophthalmopathy patients were given high-dose intravenous methylprednisolone. Thyroid tissue and blood T-cell repertoires from about 6 Graves' hyperthyroidism patients were also compared in the study. Prospective prediction of ophthalmopathy was tested in an independent validation cohort consisting of 18 to 20 hyperthyroidism patients and more than 15 patients who later progressed to ophthalmopathy. The paper reports TCR Vbeta CDR3 sequencing of fewer than 150 peripheral blood samples: fewer than 50 ophthalmopathy, some 80 hyperthyroidism and around 17 progressor patients. A discovery cohort of about 100 patients, roughly 43 with Graves' ophthalmopathy and 55 to 60 with stable Graves' hyperthyroidism, was used to find distinguishing TCR V-J signatures. The 90 to 100 discovery patients were randomly split 7:3 into training and test sets. The research as a whole found: Sample size was not statistically predetermined, and investigators were not blinded to group allocation. Ophthalmopathy was separated from stable hyperthyroidism by a 13 V-J signature model, with 85% to 90% sensitivity and about 81% specificity obtained in cross-validation and 80%/75% obtained in testing. Blood samples also contained most of the expanded thyroid clonotypes (frequency above 0.001), which suggests that blood repertoires may reflect thyroid immune responses. In validation, the model predicted progression to ophthalmopathy with approximately 69% sensitivity and approximately 78% specificity, a median of 6.5 months before onset.

The germline V gene (reference sequence) provides CDR1 MNHEY and CDR2 SMNVEV. From cysteine to phenylalanine, the CDR3 is 13 amino acids long. The kept DNA is CDR3 alone, 39 bases in frame from the first base. V is clipped by 5 bases and J by 1 base, and the sequence between their germline boundaries is 6 bases long. As for this clonotype: It has no known antigen specificity. Within one base of it there is no much larger clone, and no base qualities were kept.

Moderately to severely active disease, a Clinical Activity Score of at least 3, a NOSPECS grade of at least 4, and a duration under 3 months were present in ophthalmopathy patients. Any patient with an uncontrolled infection, another autoimmune disease, pregnancy or lactation was excluded. Diagnoses were based on clinical symptoms, serum thyroxine and TRAb, thyroid ultrasound and orbital computed tomography. PBMCs were isolated from about 10 ml of fresh peripheral blood by Ficoll-Paque density gradient centrifugation. Total RNA was extracted with Trizol reagent, and quality was checked on an Agilent 2100 Bioanalyzer. The TCR beta CDR3 regions were amplified from the RNA transcripts. The TCR CDR3 was subjected to a first round of RT-PCR using the HTBI primer set and the Qiagen OneStep RT-PCR kit. Libraries were constructed in a second round of multiplex PCR, after which size selection and purification were performed. Sequencing of the libraries was done on an Illumina HiSeq2000 using paired-end 100 bp reads. Turning to the authors' computational methods: SOAPnuke was used to process the raw data, removing reads that contained adapters or uncalled bases, had a mean Phred below 15, or lacked an exact match to the constant primer or identifier. High-quality paired reads were merged using COPE v1.2.5, and each unique nucleotide sequence was defined as a clonotype. Clonotypes were aligned to IMGT TRBV, TRBD and TRBJ reference segments using MiTCR v1.1. Analysis was restricted to V-J combinations with a frequency above 0.0001, which covered 99.2% of repertoires. The TCS score was defined as F50 (clonal expansion) divided by E x V (chaos), with BLOSUM62-based TCRdist calculated between CDR3 peptides within each V-J. Welch's t-statistics and random forest reduced roughly 540 V-J features to some 14, which were used in a naive Bayes classifier (R e1071). TCRdb handled the public reads itself, with Q25 trimming in fastp and clone calling in MiXCR, and kept productive beta chains. Records with the same CDR3 protein are collapsed into one entry carrying the most frequent genes and DNA. These V and J calls are TCRdb output, not the study's own analysis. This sample gives some 570,000 distinct CDR3 sequences in total; approximately 14% of them show up just once. The ten largest clones take up 7% to 9% of the sample.

This TCR derives from a woman in her late teens or twenties with Graves' ophthalmopathy. The chain is made from TRBV27 and TRBJ2-4, with the D gene too uncertain to name. Specimen: blood. The nucleotide sequence reads TGTGCCAGCAGTAAAGGGGCCAAAAACATTCAGTACTTC. It specifies CASSKGAKNIQYF.